Detailed here is one T cell receptor beta chain. Its matching antigen is unknown. The sample belongs to a study of cytomegalovirus exposure and HLA in healthy donors. General study findings and limits: A later analysis linked a missense variant in DCLRE1C to the trimming of TCR beta V and J genes. Most TCRs appeared rarely, but some public TCRs recurred in many donors.

The PCR employed 60 Vbeta primers together with 13 Jbeta primers. The method was immunoSEQ multiplex PCR; TCRdb's version includes in-frame clones alone and lacks a portion of them. The sample comprises roughly 170,000 clones, roughly 80% of which are singletons, and less than 15% rests with the top ten. This CDR3 has 13 residues. The V gene's germline CDR1 is SQVTM and CDR2 ANQGSEA. Trimming stripped 3 bases from V and 11 bases from J, with 19 bases between. Specimen: PBMCs. The genes are TRBV29-1 and TRBJ1-2; D might be TRBD1 (5 bases). This receptor was obtained from a woman between 50 and 59 years old in good health and CMV-seropositive. Here the CDR3 reads CSVERGGARGYTF. The CDR3 DNA reads TGCAGCGTTGAGCGAGGAGGGGCCCGGGGTTACACCTTC.